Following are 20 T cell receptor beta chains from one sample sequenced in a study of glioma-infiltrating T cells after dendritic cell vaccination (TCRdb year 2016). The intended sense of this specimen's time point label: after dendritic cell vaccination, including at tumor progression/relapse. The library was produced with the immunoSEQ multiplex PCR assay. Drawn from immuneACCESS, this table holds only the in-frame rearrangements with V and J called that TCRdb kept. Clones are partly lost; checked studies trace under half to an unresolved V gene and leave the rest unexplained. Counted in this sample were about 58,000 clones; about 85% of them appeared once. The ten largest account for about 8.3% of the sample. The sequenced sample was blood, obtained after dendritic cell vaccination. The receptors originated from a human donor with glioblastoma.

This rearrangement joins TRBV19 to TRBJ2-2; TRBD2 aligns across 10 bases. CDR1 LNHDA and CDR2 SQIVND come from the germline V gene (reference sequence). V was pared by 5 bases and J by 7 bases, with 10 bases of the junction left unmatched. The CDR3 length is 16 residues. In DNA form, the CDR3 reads TGTGCCAGTAGTGGGGAAAGCGGGGGGGCCGGCGGGGAGCTGTTTTTT. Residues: CASSGESGGAGGELFF. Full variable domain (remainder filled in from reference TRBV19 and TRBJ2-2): DGGITQSPKYLFRKEGQNVTLSCEQNLNHDAMYWYRQDPGQGLRLIYYSQIVNDFQKGDIAEGYSVSREKKESFPLTVTSAQKNPTAFYLCASSGESGGAGGELFFGEGSRLTVL.

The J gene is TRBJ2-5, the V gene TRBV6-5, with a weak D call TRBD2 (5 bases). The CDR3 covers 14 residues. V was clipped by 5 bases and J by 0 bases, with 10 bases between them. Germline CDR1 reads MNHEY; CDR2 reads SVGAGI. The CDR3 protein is CASSRGTNQETQYF. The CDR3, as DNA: TGTGCCAGCAGTCGGGGAACCAACCAAGAGACCCAGTACTTC.

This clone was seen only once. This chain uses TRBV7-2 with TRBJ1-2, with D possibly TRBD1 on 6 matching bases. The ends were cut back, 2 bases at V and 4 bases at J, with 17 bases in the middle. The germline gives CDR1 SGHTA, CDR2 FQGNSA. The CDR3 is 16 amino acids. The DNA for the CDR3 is TGTGCCAGCAGCTTAAGGGGTCAGGACAGTTTCTATGGCTACACCTTC. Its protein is CASSLRGQDSFYGYTF. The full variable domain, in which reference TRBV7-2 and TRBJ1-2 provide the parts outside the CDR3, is GAGVSQSPSNKVTEKGKDVELRCDPISGHTALYWYRQSLGQGLEFLIYFQGNSAPDKSGLPSDRFSAERTGGSVSTLTIQRTQQEDSAVYLCASSLRGQDSFYGYTFGSGTRLTVV.

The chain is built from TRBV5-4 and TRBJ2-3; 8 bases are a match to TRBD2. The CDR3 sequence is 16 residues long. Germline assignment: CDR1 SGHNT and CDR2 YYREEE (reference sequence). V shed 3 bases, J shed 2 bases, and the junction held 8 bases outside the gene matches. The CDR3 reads CASSSDGGAHTDTQYF. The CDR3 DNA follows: TGTGCCAGCAGCTCGGACGGGGGGGCCCACACAGATACGCAGTATTTT.

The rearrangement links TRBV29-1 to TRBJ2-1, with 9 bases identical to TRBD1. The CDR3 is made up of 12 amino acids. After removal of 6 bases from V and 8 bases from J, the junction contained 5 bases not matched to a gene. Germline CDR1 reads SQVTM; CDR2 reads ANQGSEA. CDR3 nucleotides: TGCAGCGTAGTCGGACAGGGGCATGAGCAGTTCTTC. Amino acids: CSVVGQGHEQFF.

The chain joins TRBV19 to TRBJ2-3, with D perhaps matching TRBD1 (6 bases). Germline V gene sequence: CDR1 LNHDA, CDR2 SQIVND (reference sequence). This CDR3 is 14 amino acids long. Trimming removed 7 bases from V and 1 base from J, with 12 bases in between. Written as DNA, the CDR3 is TGTGCCAGTACACACTGGGGGCGCACAGATACGCAGTATTTT. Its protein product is CASTHWGRTDTQYF.

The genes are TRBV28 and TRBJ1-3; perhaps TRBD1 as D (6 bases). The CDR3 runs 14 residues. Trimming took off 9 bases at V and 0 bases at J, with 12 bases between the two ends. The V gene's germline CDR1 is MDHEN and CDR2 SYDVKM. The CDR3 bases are TGTGCCAGTCAGACAGGTTTCTCTGGAAACACCATATATTTT. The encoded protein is CASQTGFSGNTIYF.

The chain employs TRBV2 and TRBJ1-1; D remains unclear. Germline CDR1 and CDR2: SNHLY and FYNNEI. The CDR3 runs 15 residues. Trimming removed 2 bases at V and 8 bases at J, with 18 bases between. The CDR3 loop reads CASSEFHSGSLEAFF. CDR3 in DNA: TGTGCCAGCAGTGAATTCCACAGCGGCTCGCTGGAAGCTTTCTTT.

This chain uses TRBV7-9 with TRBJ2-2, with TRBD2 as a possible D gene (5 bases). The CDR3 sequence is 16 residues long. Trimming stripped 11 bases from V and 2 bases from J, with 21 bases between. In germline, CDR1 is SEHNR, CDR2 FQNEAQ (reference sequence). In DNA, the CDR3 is TGTGCCCTCTCGGGTATCGGGGTCCTCAACACCGGGGAGCTGTTTTTT. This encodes CALSGIGVLNTGELFF.

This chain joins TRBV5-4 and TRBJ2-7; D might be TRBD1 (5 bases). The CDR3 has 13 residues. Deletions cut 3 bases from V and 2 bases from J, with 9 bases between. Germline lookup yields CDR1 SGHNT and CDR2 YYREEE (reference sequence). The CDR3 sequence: CASSSWGPYEQYF. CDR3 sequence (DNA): TGTGCCAGCAGCTCCTGGGGCCCCTACGAGCAGTACTTC.

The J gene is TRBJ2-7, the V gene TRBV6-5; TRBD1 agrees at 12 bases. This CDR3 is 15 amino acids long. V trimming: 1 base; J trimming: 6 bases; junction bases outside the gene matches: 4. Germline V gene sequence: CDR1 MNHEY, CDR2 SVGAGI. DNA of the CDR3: TGTGCCAGCAGTTACTTAGGGACAGGGGGCTCCGAGCAGTACTTC. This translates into CASSYLGTGGSEQYF.

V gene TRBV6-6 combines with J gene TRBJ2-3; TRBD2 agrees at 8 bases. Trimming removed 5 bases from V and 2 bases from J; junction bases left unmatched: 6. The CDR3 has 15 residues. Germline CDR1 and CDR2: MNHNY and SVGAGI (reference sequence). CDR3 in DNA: TGTGCCAGCAGTCATAGCGGGGTGGTCACAGATACGCAGTATTTT. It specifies CASSHSGVVTDTQYF.

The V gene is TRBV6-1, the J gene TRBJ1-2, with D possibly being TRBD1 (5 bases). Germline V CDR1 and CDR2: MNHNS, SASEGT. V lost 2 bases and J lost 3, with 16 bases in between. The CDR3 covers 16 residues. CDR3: CASSEHHSRDYYGYTF. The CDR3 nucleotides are TGTGCCAGCAGTGAACACCATTCCAGGGACTACTATGGCTACACCTTC.

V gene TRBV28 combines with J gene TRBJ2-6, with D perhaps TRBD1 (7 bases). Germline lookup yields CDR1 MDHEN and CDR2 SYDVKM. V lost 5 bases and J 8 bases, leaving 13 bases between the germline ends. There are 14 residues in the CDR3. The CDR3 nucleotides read TGTGCCAGCAGTCCAGGGGGAGGCTCCAACGTCCTGACTTTC. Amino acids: CASSPGGGSNVLTF.

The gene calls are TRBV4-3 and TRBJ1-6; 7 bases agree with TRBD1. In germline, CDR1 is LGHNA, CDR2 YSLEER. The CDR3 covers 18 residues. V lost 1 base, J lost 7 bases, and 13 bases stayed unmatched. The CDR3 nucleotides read TGCGCCAGCAGCCAAGGCCCCGCCGGGACAGCTAAGAATTCACCCCTCCACTTT. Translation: CASSQGPAGTAKNSPLHF.

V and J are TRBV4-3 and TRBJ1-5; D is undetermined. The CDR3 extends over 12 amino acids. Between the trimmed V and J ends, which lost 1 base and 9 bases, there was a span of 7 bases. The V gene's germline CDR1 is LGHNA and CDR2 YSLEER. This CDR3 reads CASSQGSGPQHF. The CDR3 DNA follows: TGCGCCAGCAGCCAAGGTTCCGGGCCCCAGCATTTT.

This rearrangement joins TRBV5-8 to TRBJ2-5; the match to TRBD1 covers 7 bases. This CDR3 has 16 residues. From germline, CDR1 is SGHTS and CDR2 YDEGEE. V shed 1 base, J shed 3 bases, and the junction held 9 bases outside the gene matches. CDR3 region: CASSLPRDRRKETQYF. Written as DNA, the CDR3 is TGTGCCAGCAGCTTGCCCCGGGACAGAAGGAAAGAGACCCAGTACTTC.

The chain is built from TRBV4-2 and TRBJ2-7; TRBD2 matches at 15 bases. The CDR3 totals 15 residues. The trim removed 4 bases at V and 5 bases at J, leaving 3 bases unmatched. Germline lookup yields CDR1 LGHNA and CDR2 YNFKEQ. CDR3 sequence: CASSPGLAGGDEQYF. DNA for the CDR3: TGTGCCAGCAGCCCGGGACTAGCGGGGGGAGACGAGCAGTACTTC.

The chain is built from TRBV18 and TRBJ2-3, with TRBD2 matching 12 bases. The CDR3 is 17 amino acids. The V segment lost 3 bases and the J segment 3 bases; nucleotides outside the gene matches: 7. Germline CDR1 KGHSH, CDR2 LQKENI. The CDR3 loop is CASSPRLAGAGTDTQYF. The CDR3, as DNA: TGTGCCAGCTCACCTCGACTAGCGGGGGCTGGGACAGATACGCAGTATTTT.

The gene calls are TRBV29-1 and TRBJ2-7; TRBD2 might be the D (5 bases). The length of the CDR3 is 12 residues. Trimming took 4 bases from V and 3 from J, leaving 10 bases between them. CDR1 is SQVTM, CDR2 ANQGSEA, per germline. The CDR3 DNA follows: TGCAGCGTTGTGGGAGAAAACTACGAGCAGTACTTC. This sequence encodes CSVVGENYEQYF.